This record covers a single T cell receptor (beta chain). Repertoires were generated with immunoSEQ multiplex PCR, while TCRdb's copy carries only in-frame clones and drops some. The sample shows about 170,000 clones, just under 85% of them seen only once. The V and J ends lost 4 bases and 6 bases, in that order; junction bases with no gene match: 8. CDR1 is GTSNPN, CDR2 SVGIG, per germline (reference sequence). This CDR3 spans 13 amino acids. The data were obtained in a study of blood T cell repertoires in COVID-19. Study at large: Acute-phase and convalescent COVID-19 samples originated in the United States, Italy and Spain.

Material for sequencing was peripheral blood. The TCR originated in a man in his forties who had recovered from COVID-19. The chain couples TRBV30 to TRBJ2-7; 8 bases map to TRBD1. CDR3 nucleotide sequence: TGTGCCTGGACCACGGACAGGGACTTCGAGCAGTACTTC. This sequence encodes CAWTTDRDFEQYF.